The rows below give T cell receptor beta chains drawn from one sample of a study of cytomegalovirus exposure and HLA in healthy donors. Repertoires were generated with immunoSEQ multiplex PCR, while TCRdb's copy carries only in-frame clones and drops some. The table shows more than 150,000 clones, with about 77% occurring only once. Sequences were obtained from PBMCs. All receptors derive from a woman in her 30s in good health and CMV-seropositive. The CDR3 runs from the conserved cysteine through the conserved F or W. The D gene is left open where the match is weak.

d_gene | j_gene | v_gene | CDR3aa
NA | TRBJ2-7 | TRBV11-2 | CTSSPGGSYEQYF
TRBD1 | TRBJ1-3 | TRBV6-1 | CASSVRGGQGSGNTIYF
NA | TRBJ2-7 | TRBV6-1 | CAGYGGYEQYF
NA | TRBJ1-6 | TRBV10-1 | CASGKTVINSPLHF
NA | TRBJ1-6 | TRBV5-4 | CASSVTGTYNSPLHF
NA | TRBJ1-2 | TRBV6-1 | CAFRGGASYGYTF
NA | TRBJ2-5 | TRBV11-3 | CASSFEGGETQYF
TRBD1 | NA | TRBV7-8 | CASAQGAAGGYEQYF
NA | TRBJ2-7 | TRBV11-3 | CASSRTGSRPYEQYF
NA | TRBJ1-5 | TRBV6-5 | CASSAVGQPQHF
TRBD1 | TRBJ1-5 | TRBV28 | CASSPPGTVGNQPQHF
TRBD1 | TRBJ1-6 | TRBV5-6 | CASSTGTENSPLHF
TRBD1 | TRBJ2-5 | TRBV27 | CASSLDRGLEQYF
NA | TRBJ2-1 | TRBV11-2 | CASSRIRRGGQGVNEQFF
TRBD1 | TRBJ2-7 | TRBV7-7 | CASSPDRGYEQYF
NA | TRBJ2-5 | TRBV27 | CASSLWAGIETQYF
NA | TRBJ2-3 | TRBV5-1 | CASSSPLGRADTQYF
NA | TRBJ2-2 | TRBV6-6 | CASSIKTGELFF
TRBD1 | TRBJ1-4 | TRBV4-1 | CASSQGLTGNEKLFF
TRBD1 | TRBJ1-1 | TRBV29-1 | CSAIGRDRPLLNTEAFF
NA | TRBJ2-7 | TRBV2 | CASRLDYLYEQYF
NA | TRBJ2-7 | TRBV27 | CASSLSRGISAYEQYF
NA | TRBJ2-1 | TRBV9 | CASGAPTYNEQFF
TRBD1 | TRBJ2-7 | TRBV11-3 | CASSLAQGYEQYF
TRBD1 | TRBJ1-1 | TRBV19 | CASSTGGTGGANEAFF
NA | NA | TRBV19 | CASSIQGGFRDEQYF
TRBD2 | TRBJ2-7 | TRBV15 | CATSRDWRRGSSYEQYF
TRBD2 | TRBJ2-5 | TRBV7-8 | CASNPGGQETQYF
TRBD1 | TRBJ1-6 | TRBV6-5 | CASRGTGDNSPLHF
TRBD2 | TRBJ2-1 | TRBV4-2 | CASSLERGGRNEQFF
NA | TRBJ1-2 | TRBV7-2 | CASSLAPDYGYTF
NA | TRBJ2-7 | TRBV11-2 | CASSLGLDRLYEQYF
TRBD1 | TRBJ1-5 | TRBV6-5 | CASRRDRNSNQPQHF
NA | TRBJ2-7 | TRBV7-2 | CASSLDYFYEQYF
NA | TRBJ2-1 | TRBV7-9 | CASSPYNEQFF
TRBD1 | TRBJ1-2 | TRBV30 | CAWSAGGAGYTF
TRBD1 | TRBJ2-2 | TRBV4-1 | CASSPTPGQYTGELFF
TRBD1 | TRBJ2-2 | TRBV29-1 | CSVGRTGWDTGELFF
NA | TRBJ1-6 | TRBV11-2 | CASSLGSGQPNSPLHF
NA | TRBJ1-6 | TRBV5-4 | CASSLLNSPLHF
NA | TRBJ1-4 | TRBV29-1 | CSVDKSSKLFF
TRBD2 | TRBJ2-5 | TRBV25-1 | CASSEYSGRGIRETQYF
NA | TRBJ2-7 | TRBV10-3 | CAISESATYEQYF
NA | TRBJ1-5 | TRBV7-2 | CASSLGGDQPQHF
TRBD2 | TRBJ2-1 | TRBV11-1 | CASSLVAGGEQFF
TRBD1 | TRBJ2-1 | TRBV7-6 | CASSLLGGRANNEQFF
TRBD1 | TRBJ1-5 | TRBV7-2 | CASSPGTGLNSNQPQHF
TRBD1 | TRBJ2-1 | TRBV5-1 | CASSLGQGVSYNEQFF
TRBD1 | TRBJ1-6 | TRBV7-9 | CSSSLPGQGHNSPLHF
NA | TRBJ2-2 | TRBV10-1 | CASSGGPTGGELFF
TRBD2 | TRBJ2-7 | TRBV5-4 | CASSPTSGTSYEQYF
TRBD2 | TRBJ2-1 | TRBV28 | CASSLTRRWTSGEGMINEQFF
NA | TRBJ1-2 | TRBV10-3 | CAISFSQGNYGYTF
TRBD2 | TRBJ2-1 | TRBV11-2 | CASNSGAEQFF
TRBD1 | TRBJ2-3 | TRBV19 | CASRQTRGKVDTQYF
TRBD2 | TRBJ2-4 | TRBV2 | CASSGTGGNIQYF
NA | TRBJ2-5 | TRBV6-1 | CASLGWGQGQETQYF
NA | TRBJ1-4 | TRBV2 | CASSTGATNEKLFF